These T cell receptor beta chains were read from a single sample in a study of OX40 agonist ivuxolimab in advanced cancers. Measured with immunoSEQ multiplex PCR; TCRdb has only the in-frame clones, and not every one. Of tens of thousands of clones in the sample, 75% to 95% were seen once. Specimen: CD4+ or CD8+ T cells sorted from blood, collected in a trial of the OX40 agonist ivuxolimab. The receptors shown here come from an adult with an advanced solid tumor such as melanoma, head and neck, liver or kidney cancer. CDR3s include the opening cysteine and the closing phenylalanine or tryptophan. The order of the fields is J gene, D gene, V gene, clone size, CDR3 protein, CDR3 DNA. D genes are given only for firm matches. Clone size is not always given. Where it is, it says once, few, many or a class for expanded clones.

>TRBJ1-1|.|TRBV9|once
CASSAQRGVNTEAFF
TGTGCCAGCAGCGCTCAAAGGGGGGTCAACACTGAAGCTTTCTTT
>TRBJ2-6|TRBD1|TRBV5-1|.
CASSLEGTGAFDSGANVLTF
TGCGCCAGCAGCTTGGAAGGGACAGGGGCTTTCGACTCTGGGGCCAACGTCCTGACTTTC
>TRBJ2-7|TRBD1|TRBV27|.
CATSRDRTYEQYF
TGTGCCACTTCCCGGGACAGGACCTACGAGCAGTACTTC
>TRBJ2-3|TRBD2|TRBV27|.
CASSLAGGDTQYF
TGTGCCAGCAGTCTCGCGGGGGGGGATACGCAGTATTTT
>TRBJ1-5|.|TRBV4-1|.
CASSQAATYNQPQHF
TGCGCCAGCAGCCAAGCAGCTACCTACAATCAGCCCCAGCATTTT
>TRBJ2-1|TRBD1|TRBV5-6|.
CASSFAGGYSYNEQFF
TGTGCCAGCAGCTTCGCAGGGGGCTACTCCTACAATGAGCAGTTCTTC
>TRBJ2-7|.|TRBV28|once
CASSSGRWVSYEQYF
TGTGCCAGCAGTTCCGGTCGGTGGGTCTCCTACGAGCAGTACTTC
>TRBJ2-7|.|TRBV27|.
CASSFGQGYEQYF
TGTGCCAGCAGTTTTGGGCAGGGATACGAGCAGTACTTC
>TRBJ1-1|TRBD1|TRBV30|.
CAWNAGTGGNTEAFF
TGTGCCTGGAACGCCGGGACAGGGGGGAACACTGAAGCTTTCTTT
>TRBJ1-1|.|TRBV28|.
CASSLTGFLTEAFF
TGTGCCAGCAGCCTAACAGGGTTTCTAACTGAAGCTTTCTTT
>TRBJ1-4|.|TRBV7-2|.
CASSLGRWDEKLFF
TGTGCCAGCAGCTTGGGGCGGTGGGATGAAAAACTGTTTTTT
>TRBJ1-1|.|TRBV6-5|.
CASSLRNTEAFF
TGTGCCAGCAGCCTAAGGAACACTGAAGCTTTCTTT
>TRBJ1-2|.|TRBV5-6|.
CASADLLANYGYTF
TGTGCCAGCGCCGACCTTTTAGCTAACTATGGCTACACCTTC
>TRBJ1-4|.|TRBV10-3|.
CAISEDSNEKLFF
TGTGCCATCAGTGAGGACAGTAATGAAAAACTGTTTTTT
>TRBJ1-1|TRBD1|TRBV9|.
CASSVEGQGSTEAFF
TGTGCCAGCAGCGTAGAGGGACAGGGATCAACTGAAGCTTTCTTT
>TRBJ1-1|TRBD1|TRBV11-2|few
CASSFVPFGQGSTEAFF
TGTGCCAGCAGCTTCGTACCCTTTGGACAGGGGAGCACTGAAGCTTTCTTT
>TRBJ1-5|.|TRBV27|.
CASSLSGQFPYSNQPQHF
TGTGCCAGCAGTTTATCGGGGCAGTTCCCCTATAGCAATCAGCCCCAGCATTTT
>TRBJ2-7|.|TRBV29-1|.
CSVEDPGTRDYEQYF
TGCAGCGTTGAAGATCCTGGGACTCGGGACTACGAGCAGTACTTC
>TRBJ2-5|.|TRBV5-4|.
CASSPEYQETQYF
TGTGCCAGCAGCCCAGAGTACCAAGAGACCCAGTACTTC
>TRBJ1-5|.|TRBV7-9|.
CASSSGGQPQHF
TGTGCCAGCAGCTCGGGTGGTCAGCCCCAGCATTTT
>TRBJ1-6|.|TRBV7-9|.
CASSAGDTVADF
TGTGCCAGCAGCGCGGGGGACACCGTTGCTGACTTT